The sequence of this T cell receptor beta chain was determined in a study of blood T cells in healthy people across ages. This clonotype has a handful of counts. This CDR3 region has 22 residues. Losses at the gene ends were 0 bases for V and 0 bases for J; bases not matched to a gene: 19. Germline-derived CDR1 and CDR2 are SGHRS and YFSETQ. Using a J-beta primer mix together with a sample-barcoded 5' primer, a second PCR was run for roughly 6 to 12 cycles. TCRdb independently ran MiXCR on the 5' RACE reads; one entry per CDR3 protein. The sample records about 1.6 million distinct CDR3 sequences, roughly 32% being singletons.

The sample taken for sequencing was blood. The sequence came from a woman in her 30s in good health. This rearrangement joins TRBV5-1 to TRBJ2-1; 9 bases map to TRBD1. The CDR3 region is CASSLEGQGTRMERYSYNEQFF. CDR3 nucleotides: TGCGCCAGCAGCTTGGAGGGACAGGGTACCCGAATGGAGCGGTACTCCTACAATGAGCAGTTCTTC.